The rows below give T cell receptor beta chains drawn from one sample of a study of cytomegalovirus exposure and HLA in healthy donors. Sequencing used immunoSEQ multiplex PCR; TCRdb keeps in-frame clones, though not all of them. The sample includes under 250,000 clones, around 73% of them seen just once. The sequencing input was PBMCs. The receptors were sampled from a male donor in good health and CMV-seronegative. The CDR3 runs from the conserved cysteine through the conserved F or W. A D gene is named only where the DNA matches it firmly. Clone size appears in some rows only: once, few, many, or a class for an expanded clone.

J,size,D,V,CDR3,DNA
TRBJ2-2,.,.,TRBV28,CASSQIRAPNTGELFF,TGTGCCAGCAGCCAGATCAGGGCACCGAACACCGGGGAGCTGTTTTTT
TRBJ2-3,.,.,TRBV7-9,CASSLFTSTDTQYF,TGTGCCAGCAGCTTATTTACTAGCACAGATACGCAGTATTTT
TRBJ2-5,.,TRBD2,TRBV19,CASSISGLERETQYF,TGTGCCAGTAGTATCTCAGGACTAGAGAGGGAGACCCAGTACTTC
TRBJ2-7,.,.,TRBV7-8,CASSSGTNPNEQYF,TGTGCCAGCAGCTCAGGGACAAACCCTAACGAGCAGTACTTC
TRBJ2-7,.,TRBD1,TRBV5-4,CASSPGQGPYEQYF,TGTGCCAGCAGCCCGGGACAGGGGCCCTACGAGCAGTACTTC
TRBJ2-7,.,.,TRBV7-9,CSSSQRQDFHEQYF,TGTTCCAGCAGCCAGAGACAGGACTTCCACGAGCAGTACTTC
TRBJ2-1,few,TRBD1,TRBV11-2,CASSLGQGSQQFF,TGTGCCAGCAGCTTAGGACAGGGGTCTCAGCAGTTCTTC
TRBJ2-1,.,.,TRBV19,CARERTSSYNEQFF,TGTGCCAGGGAGCGGACCAGCTCCTACAATGAGCAGTTCTTC
TRBJ2-3,few,.,TRBV5-8,CASSQNHRVRTDTQYF,TGTGCCAGCAGCCAAAATCACAGGGTTCGCACAGATACGCAGTATTTT
TRBJ1-4,.,TRBD1,TRBV6-6,CASRGQGKNEKLFF,TGTGCCAGCCGCGGACAGGGGAAGAATGAAAAACTGTTTTTT
TRBJ1-1,.,TRBD1,TRBV7-9,CASSSSRQGSNTEAFF,TGTGCCAGCAGCTCCAGCAGACAGGGATCGAACACTGAAGCTTTCTTT
TRBJ1-2,.,TRBD1,TRBV27,CASRPTGGYGYTF,TGTGCCAGCAGGCCGACAGGGGGGTATGGCTACACCTTC
TRBJ2-7,.,.,TRBV30,CAWSVLLGGLTGEQYF,TGTGCCTGGAGTGTACTCCTAGGAGGGCTGACTGGAGAGCAGTACTTC
TRBJ2-2,.,TRBD2,TRBV29-1,CSVVTSGSGSGELFF,TGCAGCGTTGTAACTAGCGGGAGTGGAAGCGGGGAGCTGTTTTTT
TRBJ1-2,.,.,TRBV6-1,CASSEGTVPKGYTF,TGTGCCAGCAGTGAAGGTACAGTTCCTAAAGGCTACACCTTC
TRBJ1-1,few,.,TRBV2,CASSVARGMEAFF,TGTGCCAGCAGTGTCGCCAGGGGAATGGAAGCTTTCTTT
TRBJ2-3,few,TRBD1,TRBV6-5,CASGRGLTDTQYF,TGTGCTTCGGGCAGGGGGCTGACAGATACGCAGTATTTT
TRBJ2-3,once,.,TRBV7-2,CASSLSPGADTQYF,TGTGCCAGCAGCCTCTCACCGGGAGCAGATACGCAGTATTTT
TRBJ2-3,.,TRBD2,TRBV25-1,CASRSGGIDTQYF,TGTGCCAGCAGGTCGGGAGGAATAGATACGCAGTATTTT
TRBJ1-4,.,.,TRBV28,CASSFSVREKLFF,TGTGCCAGCAGTTTTAGTGTTCGTGAAAAACTGTTTTTT
TRBJ2-1,.,.,TRBV5-4,CATAGTRLFF,TGTGCCACAGCAGGAACTAGGCTGTTCTTC
TRBJ2-6,few,TRBD2,TRBV28,CASSPGGASGANVLTF,TGTGCCAGCAGCCCGGGGGGGGCCTCTGGGGCCAACGTCCTGACTTTC
TRBJ1-5,.,.,TRBV28,CASSTRHQPQHF,TGTGCCAGCAGTACCAGGCATCAGCCCCAGCATTTT
TRBJ2-7,.,.,TRBV27,CASSPLLLALRDYEQYF,TGTGCCAGCAGTCCACTTCTACTGGCCTTGAGGGACTACGAGCAGTACTTC
TRBJ1-4,once,.,TRBV5-4,CASSLMNRAIATNEKLFF,TGTGCCAGCAGCCTGATGAACAGGGCGATTGCAACTAATGAAAAACTGTTTTTT
TRBJ2-3,.,TRBD2,TRBV13,CASSLGLARNTDTQYF,TGTGCCAGCAGCTTAGGACTAGCGAGGAACACAGATACGCAGTATTTT
TRBJ2-5,.,.,TRBV11-2,CASSLYRTRGETQYF,TGTGCCAGCAGCTTATATCGGACCCGGGGGGAGACCCAGTACTTC
TRBJ1-3,.,.,TRBV6-1,CASSPVAGAGNTIYF,TGTGCCAGCAGCCCGGTGGCAGGCGCCGGAAACACCATATATTTT
TRBJ2-7,.,TRBD1,TRBV11-1,CASTGTGGAYEQYF,TGTGCCAGTACGGGGACAGGGGGCGCGTACGAGCAGTACTTC
TRBJ2-5,.,.,TRBV6-1,CASSEDRVVETQYF,TGTGCCAGCAGTGAAGACAGGGTCGTAGAGACCCAGTACTTC
TRBJ2-1,.,TRBD2,TRBV28,CASMGGSSYNEQFF,TGTGCCAGTATGGGCGGGAGCTCCTACAATGAGCAGTTCTTC
TRBJ1-3,.,TRBD1,TRBV25-1,CASSRTTGKPIYF,TGTGCCAGCAGTCGGACGACAGGGAAGCCCATATATTTT
TRBJ1-5,.,TRBD1,TRBV6-5,CASSPDRGSNQPQHF,TGTGCCAGCAGCCCGGACAGGGGTAGCAATCAGCCCCAGCATTTT
TRBJ2-7,.,.,TRBV7-2,CASSPQGHYEQYF,TGTGCCAGCAGCCCACAAGGACATTACGAGCAGTACTTC
TRBJ2-2,.,.,TRBV28,CASSLTGGNTGELFF,TGTGCCAGCAGTTTAACCGGGGGGAACACCGGGGAGCTGTTTTTT
TRBJ2-7,.,TRBD1,TRBV27,CASRDRALFEQYF,TGTGCCAGCAGGGACAGGGCACTATTCGAGCAGTACTTC
TRBJ1-1,.,.,TRBV29-1,CSVPDTVNTEAFF,TGCAGCGTTCCAGATACAGTTAACACTGAAGCTTTCTTT
TRBJ1-5,.,TRBD1,TRBV7-2,CASSQETGVRNQPQHF,TGTGCCAGCAGCCAAGAAACAGGGGTGCGCAATCAGCCCCAGCATTTT
TRBJ1-1,.,.,TRBV27,CASSAQGCEAFF,TGTGCCAGCAGCGCACAGGGTTGTGAAGCTTTCTTT
TRBJ1-1,.,TRBD1,TRBV5-4,CASSRGQGVGEAFF,TGTGCCAGCAGCCGAGGACAGGGGGTAGGGGAAGCTTTCTTT
TRBJ1-2,.,TRBD1,TRBV29-1,CSVAGTGDGYTF,TGCAGCGTAGCCGGGACAGGGGATGGCTACACCTTC